Below, 14 T cell receptor beta chains from the same sample are listed, as sequenced in a study of neurological immune-mediated disorders. TCRdb reprocessed the 5' RACE reads with MiXCR, giving one entry per CDR3 protein. The sample includes 93,000 or so distinct CDR3 sequences, about 10% of them seen just once. Time point here: longitudinal time-point 3. Material: PBMCs. The receptors originated from a female donor with HTLV-1-associated myelopathy (HAM/TSP).

In this sample, this clonotype turned up many times. The J gene is TRBJ2-7, the V gene TRBV20-1; 7 bases match TRBD1. Germline loops: CDR1 DFQATT, CDR2 SNEGSKA (reference sequence). Unmatched junction bases numbered 11, after V lost 6 bases and J lost 3 bases. The CDR3 runs to 14 residues. CDR3 region: CSATGQAGYYEQYF. In nucleotides, the CDR3 is TGCAGTGCCACCGGACAGGCAGGTTACTACGAGCAGTACTTC.

This clonotype qualifies as large (0.1 to 1%). The chain uses TRBV20-1 and TRBJ2-3, with 10 bases matching TRBD1. The trim removed 3 bases at V and 3 bases at J, leaving 6 bases unmatched. Germline V gene sequence: CDR1 DFQATT, CDR2 SNEGSKA (reference sequence). The CDR3 is made up of 15 amino acids. The CDR3 coding sequence is TGCAGTGCTAGTGGAGGGACAGGGGCGACAGATACGCAGTATTTT. Protein: CSASGGTGATDTQYF.

This clonotype was counted at least ten times. The rearrangement joins TRBV27 to TRBJ2-1; the D gene is possibly TRBD1 (6 bases). The CDR3 has 14 amino acids. Germline-derived CDR1 and CDR2 are MNHEY and SMNVEV (reference sequence). Trimming cost V 9 bases and J 3 bases, with 15 bases left between them. The CDR3 is CASRQEVGYNEQFF. CDR3 DNA sequence: TGTGCCAGTCGACAGGAGGTGGGCTACAATGAGCAGTTCTTC.

This clonotype was observed at least ten times. The rearrangement uses TRBV9 and TRBJ2-5; TRBD2 is a possible D gene (6 bases). The CDR3 is 13 amino acids. Germline V gene sequence: CDR1 SGDLS, CDR2 YYNGEE. Trimming took off 3 bases at V and 2 bases at J, with 8 bases between the two ends. As DNA, the CDR3 is TGTGCCAGCAGCGCGGGACTTCAAGAGACCCAGTACTTC. It yields the protein CASSAGLQETQYF.

This clonotype was observed at least ten times. The chain carries TRBV20-1 and TRBJ1-2, with 9 bases identical to TRBD1. The V segment lost 6 bases and the J segment 8 bases; nucleotides outside the gene matches: 10. The CDR3 spans 13 residues. Germline values: CDR1 DFQATT, CDR2 SNEGSKA (reference sequence). The DNA of the CDR3 is TGCAGTGCAACCGCCGGGACAGGGCAGGGCTACACCTTC. It is translated as CSATAGTGQGYTF.

This clonotype was recorded many times. CDR3 in amino acids: CASSLGRAGGQETQYF. The CDR3 DNA follows: TGCGCCAGCAGCTTGGGTCGGGCGGGGGGCCAAGAGACCCAGTACTTC. The chain links TRBV5-1 to TRBJ2-5; TRBD2 matches at 8 bases. This CDR3 has 16 amino acids. V shed 0 bases, J shed 1 base, and the junction held 5 bases outside the gene matches. Germline assignment: CDR1 SGHRS and CDR2 YFSETQ.

The J gene is TRBJ2-5, the V gene TRBV7-9; D perhaps matches TRBD1 (5 bases). This CDR3 has 14 residues. Germline CDR1 SEHNR, CDR2 FQNEAQ (reference sequence). Trimming cost V 4 bases and J 2 bases, with 11 bases left between them. In nucleotides, the CDR3 is TGTGCCAGCAGCTCGCGCAGGGCTCAAGAGACCCAGTACTTC. It specifies CASSSRRAQETQYF.

At least ten counts were recorded for this clonotype. This rearrangement joins TRBV7-9 to TRBJ1-5; D remains ambiguous. CDR1 and CDR2 from the germline V gene are SEHNR and FQNEAQ (reference sequence). V gave up 1 base and J gave up 4 bases, with 11 bases separating them. This CDR3 has 15 amino acids. The DNA for the CDR3 is TGTGCCAGCAGCTTAGGGCCCGGGCGGAATCAGCCCCAGCATTTT. It yields the protein CASSLGPGRNQPQHF.

There are many counts of this clonotype. V is TRBV20-1 and J is TRBJ2-3, with 7 bases identical to TRBD1. Germline CDR1 DFQATT, CDR2 SNEGSKA (reference sequence). The junction had 9 bases not matched to a gene; V was cut back by 6 bases and J by 0 bases. This CDR3 comprises 15 residues. In DNA form, the CDR3 reads TGCAGTGCCCGCAGACAGGGTTTTAGCACAGATACGCAGTATTTT. Protein: CSARRQGFSTDTQYF.

This clonotype was seen ten or more times. The V gene is TRBV10-3, the J gene TRBJ1-6; D is perhaps TRBD1 (6 bases). Germline V CDR1 and CDR2: ENHRY, SYGVKD. V was trimmed by 4 bases and J by 7 bases, leaving 11 bases between them. The CDR3 is 14 amino acids. CDR3: CAISAVGQNSPLHF. DNA for the CDR3: TGTGCCATCAGTGCCGTCGGACAGAATTCACCCCTCCACTTT.

This clonotype was observed at least ten times. V usage is TRBV7-2 and J usage is TRBJ2-7; D could derive from TRBD1 or TRBD2 (5 bases each). V was pared by 1 base and J by 7 bases, with 20 bases between. Germline-derived CDR1 and CDR2 are SGHTA and FQGNSA. CDR3 length equals 16 residues. CDR3 sequence reads: CASSLGYSGRSREQYF. DNA for the CDR3: TGTGCCAGCAGCTTAGGATACTCGGGACGGTCAAGAGAGCAGTACTTC.

This clonotype showed up many times. The chain links TRBV20-1 to TRBJ2-7; 12 nucleotides match TRBD1. The CDR3 runs 13 residues. Germline V gene sequence: CDR1 DFQATT, CDR2 SNEGSKA (reference sequence). The V and J ends lost 5 bases and 7 bases, in that order; junction bases with no gene match: 6. The chain's CDR3 is CSAYRDRGREQYF. CDR3 DNA: TGCAGTGCTTACCGGGACAGGGGGCGAGAGCAGTACTTC.

The chain carries TRBV7-9 and TRBJ2-3; a weak D match, TRBD2 (7 bases). V was trimmed by 3 bases and J by 6 bases, leaving 13 bases between them. The CDR3 extends over 14 amino acids. Germline V gene lookup returns CDR1 SEHNR and CDR2 FQNEAQ (reference sequence). DNA of the CDR3: TGTGCCAGCAGCTTGGGGGGGGCCATGGATACGCAGTATTTT. It specifies CASSLGGAMDTQYF. Based on the CDR3 plus reference TRBV7-9 and TRBJ2-3, the full variable domain is DTGVSQNPRHKITKRGQNVTFRCDPISEHNRLYWYRQTLGQGPEFLTYFQNEAQLEKSRLLSDRFSAERPKGSFSTLEIQRTEQGDSAMYLCASSLGGAMDTQYFGPGTRLTVL.

This clonotype was observed many times. V gene TRBV5-1 combines with J gene TRBJ1-1; perhaps TRBD1 as D (5 bases). This CDR3 spans 15 amino acids. Trimming took off 0 bases at V and 6 bases at J, with 15 bases between the two ends. The germline V gene has CDR1 SGHRS and CDR2 YFSETQ. CDR3 DNA: TGCGCCAGCAGCTTGGGGGCCGGGGGGGAGGCTGAAGCTTTCTTT. Its translation is CASSLGAGGEAEAFF.